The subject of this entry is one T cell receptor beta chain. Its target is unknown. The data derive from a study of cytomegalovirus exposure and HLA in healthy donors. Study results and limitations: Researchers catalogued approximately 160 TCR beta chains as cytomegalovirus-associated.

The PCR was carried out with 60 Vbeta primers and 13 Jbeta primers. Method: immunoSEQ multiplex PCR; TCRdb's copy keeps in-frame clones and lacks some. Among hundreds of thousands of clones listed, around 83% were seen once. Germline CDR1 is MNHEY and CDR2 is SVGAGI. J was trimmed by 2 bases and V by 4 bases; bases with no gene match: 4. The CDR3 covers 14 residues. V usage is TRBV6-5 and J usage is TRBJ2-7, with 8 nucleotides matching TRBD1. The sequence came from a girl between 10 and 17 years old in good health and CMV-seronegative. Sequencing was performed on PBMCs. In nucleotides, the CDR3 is TGTGCCAGCAGTTTGGGACAGGCCACCTACGAGCAGTACTTC. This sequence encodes CASSLGQATYEQYF.